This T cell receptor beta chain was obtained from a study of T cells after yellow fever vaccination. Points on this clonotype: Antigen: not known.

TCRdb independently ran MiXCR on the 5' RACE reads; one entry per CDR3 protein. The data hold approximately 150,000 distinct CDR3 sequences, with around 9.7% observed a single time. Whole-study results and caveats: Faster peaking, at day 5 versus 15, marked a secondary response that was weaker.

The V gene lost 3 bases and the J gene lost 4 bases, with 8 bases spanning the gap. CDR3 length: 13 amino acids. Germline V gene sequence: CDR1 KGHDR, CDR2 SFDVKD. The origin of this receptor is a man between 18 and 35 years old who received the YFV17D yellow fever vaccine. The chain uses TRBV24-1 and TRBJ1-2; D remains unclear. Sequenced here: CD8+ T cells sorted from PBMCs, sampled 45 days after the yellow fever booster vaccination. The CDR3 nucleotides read TGTGCCACCAGTGATCATTCGGGCTATGGCTACACCTTC. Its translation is CATSDHSGYGYTF.